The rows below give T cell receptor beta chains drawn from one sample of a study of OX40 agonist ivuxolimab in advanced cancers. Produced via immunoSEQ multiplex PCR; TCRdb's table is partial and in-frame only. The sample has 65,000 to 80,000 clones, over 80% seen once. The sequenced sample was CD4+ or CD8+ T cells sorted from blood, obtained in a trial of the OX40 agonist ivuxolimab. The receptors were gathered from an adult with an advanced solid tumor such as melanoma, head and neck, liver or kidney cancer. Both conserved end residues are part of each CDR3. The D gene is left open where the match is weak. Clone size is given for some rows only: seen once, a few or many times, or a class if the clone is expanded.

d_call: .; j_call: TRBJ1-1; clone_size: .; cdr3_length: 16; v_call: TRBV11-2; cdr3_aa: CASSLKGIRMNTEAFF; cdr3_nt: TGTGCCAGCAGCTTGAAAGGGATACGTATGAACACTGAAGCTTTCTTT
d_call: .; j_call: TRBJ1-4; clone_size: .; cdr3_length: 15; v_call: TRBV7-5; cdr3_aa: CARSLGGTGDEKLFF; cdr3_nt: TGTGCCAGAAGCTTAGGGGGGACAGGGGACGAAAAACTGTTTTTT
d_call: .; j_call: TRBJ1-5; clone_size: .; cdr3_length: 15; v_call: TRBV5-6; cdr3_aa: CASSSGHYSNQPQHF; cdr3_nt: TGTGCCAGCAGCTCAGGGCACTATAGCAATCAGCCCCAGCATTTT
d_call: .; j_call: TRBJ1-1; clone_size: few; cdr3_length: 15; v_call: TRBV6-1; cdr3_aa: CASSEAGRRYTEAFF; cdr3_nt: TGTGCCAGCAGTGAAGCAGGGAGAAGATACACTGAAGCTTTCTTT
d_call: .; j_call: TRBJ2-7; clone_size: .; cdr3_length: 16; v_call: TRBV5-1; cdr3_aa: CASSPTGPMLIYEQYF; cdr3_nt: TGCGCCAGCAGCCCGACAGGACCAATGCTCATATACGAGCAGTACTTC
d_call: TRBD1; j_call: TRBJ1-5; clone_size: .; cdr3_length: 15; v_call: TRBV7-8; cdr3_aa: CASSVGQGRSQPQHF; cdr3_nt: TGTGCCAGCAGCGTGGGACAGGGAAGGAGTCAGCCCCAGCATTTT
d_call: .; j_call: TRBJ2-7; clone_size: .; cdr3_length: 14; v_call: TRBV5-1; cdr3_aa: CASSLEGFSYEQYF; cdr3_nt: TGCGCCAGCAGCTTGGAGGGGTTTTCCTACGAGCAGTACTTC
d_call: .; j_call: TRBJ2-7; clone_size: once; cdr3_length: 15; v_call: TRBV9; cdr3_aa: CASSPPSGGTYEQYF; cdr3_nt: TGTGCCAGCAGCCCCCCCTCGGGCGGTACCTACGAGCAGTACTTC
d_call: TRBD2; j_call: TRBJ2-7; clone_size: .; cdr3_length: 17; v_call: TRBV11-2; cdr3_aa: CASRGGIWEGLRDEQYF; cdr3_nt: TGTGCCAGCAGGGGGGGAATATGGGAGGGCCTTCGCGACGAGCAGTACTTC
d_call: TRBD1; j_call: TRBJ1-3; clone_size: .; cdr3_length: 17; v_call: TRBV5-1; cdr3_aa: CASSLAGTGGSGNTIYF; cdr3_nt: TGCGCCAGCAGCTTGGCCGGGACAGGGGGCTCTGGAAACACCATATATTTT
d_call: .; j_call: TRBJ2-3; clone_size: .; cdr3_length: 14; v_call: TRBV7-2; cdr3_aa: CASSRDRNKDTQYF; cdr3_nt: TGTGCCAGCAGCCGAGACCGAAATAAAGATACGCAGTATTTT
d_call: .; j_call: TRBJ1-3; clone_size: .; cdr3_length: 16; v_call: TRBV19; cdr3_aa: CASSIGASTAGNTIYF; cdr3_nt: TGTGCCAGTAGTATAGGGGCGTCGACCGCTGGAAACACCATATATTTT
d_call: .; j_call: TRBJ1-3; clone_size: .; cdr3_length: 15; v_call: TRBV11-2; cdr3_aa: CASSFTGHSGNTIYF; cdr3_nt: TGTGCCAGCAGTTTTACAGGCCACTCTGGAAACACCATATATTTT
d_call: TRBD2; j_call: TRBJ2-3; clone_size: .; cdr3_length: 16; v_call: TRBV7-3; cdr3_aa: CASSPSGGRAADTQYF; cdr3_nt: TGTGCCAGCAGCCCCTCCGGCGGGAGGGCCGCAGATACGCAGTATTTT
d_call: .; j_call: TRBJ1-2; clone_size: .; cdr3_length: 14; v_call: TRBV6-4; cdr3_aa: CATNPGGKLSGYTF; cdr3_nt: TGTGCCACCAACCCGGGAGGCAAACTCTCTGGCTACACCTTC
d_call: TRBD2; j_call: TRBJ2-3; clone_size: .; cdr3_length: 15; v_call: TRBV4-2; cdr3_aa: CASSQGAGGTDTQYF; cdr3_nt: TGTGCCAGCAGCCAGGGAGCGGGAGGGACAGATACGCAGTATTTT
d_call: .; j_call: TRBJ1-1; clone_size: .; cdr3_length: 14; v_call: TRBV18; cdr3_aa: CASSPGHPNTEAFF; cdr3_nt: TGTGCCAGCTCACCGGGACATCCGAACACTGAAGCTTTCTTT
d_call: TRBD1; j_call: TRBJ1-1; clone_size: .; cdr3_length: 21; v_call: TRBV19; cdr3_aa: CASSMISGSGTASYRNTEAFF; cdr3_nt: TGTGCCAGTAGTATGATCTCAGGGTCCGGGACAGCCTCCTATCGGAACACTGAAGCTTTCTTT
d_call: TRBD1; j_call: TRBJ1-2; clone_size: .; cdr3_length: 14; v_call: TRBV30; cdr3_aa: CAWSDRGLNYGYTF; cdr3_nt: TGTGCCTGGAGTGACAGGGGGCTAAACTATGGCTACACCTTC
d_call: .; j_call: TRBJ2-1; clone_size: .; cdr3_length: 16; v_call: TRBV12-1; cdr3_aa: CASSSSASGRGGEQFF; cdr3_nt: TGTGCCAGCAGCTCATCCGCTAGCGGGAGGGGCGGTGAGCAGTTCTTC
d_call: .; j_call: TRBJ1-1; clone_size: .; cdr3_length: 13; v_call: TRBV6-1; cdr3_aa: CASSVAPNTEAFF; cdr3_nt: TGTGCCAGCAGTGTTGCCCCGAACACTGAAGCTTTCTTT
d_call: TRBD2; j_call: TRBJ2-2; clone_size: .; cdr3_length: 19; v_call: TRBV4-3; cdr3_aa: CASSQNPLGTSGWTGELFF; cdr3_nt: TGCGCCAGCAGCCAAAACCCCTTAGGGACTAGCGGGTGGACCGGGGAGCTGTTTTTT
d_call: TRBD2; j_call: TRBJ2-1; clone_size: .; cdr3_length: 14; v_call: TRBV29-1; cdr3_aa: CSGRLAGVRNEQFF; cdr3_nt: TGCAGCGGCCGGCTAGCGGGAGTCCGCAATGAGCAGTTCTTC
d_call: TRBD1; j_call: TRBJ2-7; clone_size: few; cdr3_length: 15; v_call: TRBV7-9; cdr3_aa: CASSLRGRVMEEQYF; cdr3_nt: TGTGCCAGCAGCCTCAGGGGGCGCGTTATGGAGGAGCAGTACTTC
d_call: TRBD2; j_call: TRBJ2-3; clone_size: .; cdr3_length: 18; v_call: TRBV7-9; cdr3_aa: CASSLDLAGKSSTDTQYF; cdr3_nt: TGTGCCAGCAGCTTAGATCTAGCGGGAAAATCTAGCACAGATACGCAGTATTTT
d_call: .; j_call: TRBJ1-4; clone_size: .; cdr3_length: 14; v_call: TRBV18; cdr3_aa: CASSPQGVSEKLFF; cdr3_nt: TGTGCCAGCTCACCACAGGGTGTGAGTGAAAAACTGTTTTTT